These T cell receptor beta chains were read from a single sample in a study of identical twins. TCRdb processed the 5' RACE reads anew with MiXCR; each CDR3 protein has one entry. Of about 730,000 distinct CDR3 sequences in the sample, approximately 22% were seen once. This same sample was also part of a study on T cells expressing NK-cell markers.

Material: PBMCs. Receptor source: a woman between 18 and 29 years old in good health. Both conserved end residues are part of each CDR3. The D gene is left open where the match is weak. The size field is filled for only some rows; it gives once, few, many or a size class.

j_call	d_call	clone_size	v_call	cdr3_aa	cdr3_nt
TRBJ2-1	.	once	TRBV20-1	CSAREQTGQFF	TGCAGTGCTAGAGAGCAGACTGGGCAGTTCTTC
TRBJ2-3	.	few	TRBV5-1	CASSRGAQDTQYF	TGCGCCAGCAGCCGGGGGGCCCAAGATACGCAGTATTTT
TRBJ1-2	.	.	TRBV29-1	CSVGSTNYGYTF	TGCAGCGTAGGGTCTACTAACTATGGCTACACCTTC
TRBJ2-7	TRBD1	.	TRBV11-3	CASSLTGSREQYF	TGTGCCAGCAGCTTGACAGGGTCCCGCGAGCAGTACTTC
TRBJ2-6	.	few	TRBV6-1	CASSLDYRVSGANVLTF	TGTGCCAGCAGTCTTGACTACAGGGTCTCTGGGGCCAACGTCCTGACTTTC
TRBJ1-2	TRBD1	.	TRBV12-3/TRBV12-4	CASSSLPGQGIGYTF	TGTGCCAGCAGTTCGCTGCCAGGACAGGGGATAGGCTACACCTTC
TRBJ1-1	.	few	TRBV29-1	CSVGYLGEAFF	TGCAGCGTTGGGTATCTAGGGGAAGCTTTCTTT
TRBJ1-2	.	.	TRBV20-1	CSADPVAVGNYGYTF	TGCAGTGCTGACCCCGTCGCGGTGGGGAACTATGGCTACACCTTC
TRBJ2-5	.	.	TRBV7-9	CASSTPTWYQETQYF	TGTGCCAGCAGCACCCCGACTTGGTACCAAGAGACCCAGTACTTC
TRBJ1-1	.	few	TRBV27	CASSTTFPPGNTEAFF	TGTGCCAGCAGTACGACTTTTCCCCCGGGGAACACTGAAGCTTTCTTT
TRBJ1-5	.	many	TRBV20-1	CSASLQGGNQPQHF	TGCAGTGCTAGTTTACAGGGTGGTAATCAGCCCCAGCATTTT
TRBJ2-7	TRBD1	few	TRBV7-6	CASSFSGQGDPQYF	TGTGCCAGCAGCTTCTCCGGACAGGGAGATCCGCAGTACTTC
TRBJ2-7	.	many	TRBV20-1	CSAGGPSSYEQYF	TGCAGTGCTGGGGGACCCAGCTCCTACGAGCAGTACTTC
TRBJ2-5	.	.	TRBV4-3	CASSQEWSGETQYF	TGCGCCAGCAGCCAAGAATGGTCAGGAGAGACCCAGTACTTC
TRBJ2-1	.	.	TRBV7-2	CASSFPLGSTANEQFF	TGTGCCAGCAGCTTCCCTCTAGGGTCCACCGCCAATGAGCAGTTCTTC
TRBJ2-7	.	many	TRBV6-6	CASSQNDEQYF	TGTGCCAGCAGCCAGAATGACGAGCAGTACTTC
TRBJ2-5	.	many	TRBV11-2	CASSFTGTQYF	TGTGCCAGCAGTTTTACCGGGACCCAGTACTTC
TRBJ1-2	.	many	TRBV7-2	CASSLGGAGREYGYTF	TGTGCCAGCAGCTTAGGTGGTGCAGGGCGAGAATATGGCTACACCTTC
TRBJ2-7	TRBD2	few	TRBV5-8	CASSLGQGLAVYEQYF	TGTGCCAGCAGCTTGGGGCAAGGACTAGCTGTCTACGAGCAGTACTTC
TRBJ2-5	.	.	TRBV29-1	CSALPTVGETQYF	TGCAGCGCCCTTCCAACAGTCGGAGAGACCCAGTACTTC
TRBJ1-1	.	few	TRBV29-1	CSVNRNTEAFF	TGCAGCGTAAACAGGAACACTGAAGCTTTCTTT
TRBJ2-2	TRBD2	.	TRBV20-1	CSAITGGVGELFF	TGCAGTGCTATCACCGGGGGGGTCGGGGAGCTGTTTTTT
TRBJ2-3	TRBD1	few	TRBV9	CASSVAGQGRLDTQYF	TGTGCCAGCAGCGTAGCAGGACAGGGACGATTAGATACGCAGTATTTT
TRBJ2-1	TRBD1	few	TRBV29-1	CSANPRDRYNEQFF	TGCAGCGCTAACCCCCGGGACAGATACAATGAGCAGTTCTTC
TRBJ1-3	.	.	TRBV5-1	CASRGGPGNTIYF	TGCGCCAGCCGCGGGGGGCCTGGAAACACCATATATTTT
TRBJ2-7	.	.	TRBV4-3	CASSQGVGPLDF	TGCGCCAGCAGCCAAGGGGTAGGACCTTTGGACTTC
TRBJ2-7	TRBD2	.	TRBV4-3	CASSQVGKAGDQEQYF	TGCGCCAGCAGCCAAGTTGGGAAAGCGGGAGACCAAGAGCAGTACTTC
TRBJ2-5	TRBD1	.	TRBV2	CASSELGTGVTQYF	TGTGCCAGCAGTGAATTGGGGACAGGCGTGACCCAGTACTTC
TRBJ2-3	.	many	TRBV20-1	CSGWGSTDTQYF	TGCAGTGGCTGGGGGAGCACAGATACGCAGTATTTT
TRBJ2-5	TRBD1	.	TRBV12-3/TRBV12-4	CASSLGGQVSQYF	TGTGCCAGCAGTTTAGGGGGACAGGTCTCCCAGTACTTC
TRBJ2-3	.	few	TRBV4-2	CASGYRGNTQYF	TGTGCCAGCGGTTATAGGGGGAATACGCAGTATTTT
TRBJ1-4	.	few	TRBV27	CASSLNSLREKLFF	TGTGCCAGCAGTTTGAACAGTCTACGGGAAAAACTGTTTTTT
TRBJ1-6	.	few	TRBV6-1	CASSEASSGSPLHF	TGTGCCAGCAGTGAAGCGTCTTCAGGTTCACCCCTCCACTTT
TRBJ2-6	.	.	TRBV19	CASYDGVNSGANVLTF	TGTGCCTCCTACGATGGGGTGAACTCTGGGGCCAACGTCCTGACTTTC
TRBJ1-1	.	many	TRBV7-3	CASSPQMNTEAFF	TGTGCCAGCAGCCCCCAGATGAACACTGAAGCTTTCTTT
TRBJ1-1	.	.	TRBV5-1	CASSGGTDSSLAEAFF	TGCGCCAGCAGCGGCGGGACGGATTCCAGCTTAGCTGAAGCTTTCTTT
TRBJ1-5	TRBD1	few	TRBV6-1	CASRKRTGGGQPQHF	TGTGCCAGCCGCAAACGGACAGGGGGCGGTCAGCCCCAGCATTTT
TRBJ1-3	.	.	TRBV30	CAWSTGQPGGNTIYF	TGTGCCTGGAGTACCGGGCAACCGGGAGGAAACACCATATATTTT
TRBJ2-7	TRBD2	few	TRBV4-3	CASSQGLAGGSEQYF	TGCGCCAGCAGCCAAGGACTAGCGGGAGGATCCGAGCAGTACTTC
TRBJ2-5	TRBD1	.	TRBV24-1	CATGSLDRGHETQYF	TGTGCCACCGGATCGTTGGACAGGGGGCACGAGACCCAGTACTTC
TRBJ2-7	.	few	TRBV10-3	CAISEASEQYF	TGTGCCATCAGTGAGGCGAGCGAGCAGTACTTC
TRBJ2-5	.	many	TRBV12-3/TRBV12-4	CASTNSGRETQYF	TGTGCCAGCACAAACTCCGGAAGAGAGACCCAGTACTTC
TRBJ2-2	TRBD1	.	TRBV6-9	CASGPGQVNTGELFF	TGTGCCAGCGGTCCGGGACAGGTCAACACCGGGGAGCTGTTTTTT
TRBJ2-1	TRBD1	.	TRBV5-6	CASLQGGYNEQFF	TGTGCCAGCTTACAGGGGGGCTACAATGAGCAGTTCTTC
TRBJ2-1	TRBD2	.	TRBV7-9	CASSGTGGDNEQFF	TGTGCCAGCAGCGGGACGGGAGGGGACAATGAGCAGTTCTTC
TRBJ2-2	TRBD1	once	TRBV9	CASSGRDRVTGELFF	TGTGCCAGCAGCGGCCGGGACAGGGTGACCGGGGAGCTGTTTTTT
TRBJ2-7	.	.	TRBV3-1	CASSLIWGYEQYF	TGTGCCAGCAGCTTAATATGGGGCTACGAGCAGTACTTC
TRBJ2-2	.	few	TRBV10-3	CAITGDRTNTGELFF	TGTGCCATCACTGGCGACAGGACGAACACCGGGGAGCTGTTTTTT
TRBJ1-1	.	many	TRBV6-1	CASSRGQYTEAFF	TGTGCCAGCAGTCGAGGACAGTACACTGAAGCTTTCTTT
TRBJ1-1	.	.	TRBV5-1	CASSPSGLELLDAFF	TGCGCCAGCAGCCCATCTGGACTTGAGCTCCTTGATGCTTTCTTT
TRBJ2-3	TRBD2	.	TRBV6-1	CASSEHIAGGTDTQYF	TGTGCCAGCAGTGAACACATAGCGGGGGGAACGGATACGCAGTATTTT
TRBJ2-7	.	many	TRBV5-1	CASSYANYEQYF	TGCGCCAGCAGCTACGCGAACTACGAGCAGTACTTC
TRBJ2-1	.	.	TRBV5-1	CASSLVGSHEQFF	TGCGCCAGCAGCTTGGTCGGCAGTCATGAGCAGTTCTTC
TRBJ2-1	.	.	TRBV7-6	CASSLSGPELSSYNEQFF	TGTGCCAGCAGCTTATCAGGCCCAGAGCTTAGCTCCTACAATGAGCAGTTCTTC
TRBJ2-6	.	few	TRBV7-3	CASSDTRGGGSGANVLTF	TGTGCCAGCAGCGATACTAGGGGTGGCGGCTCTGGGGCCAACGTCCTGACTTTC
TRBJ2-5	TRBD1	.	TRBV7-2	CASSPDRGAETQYF	TGTGCCAGCAGCCCAGACAGGGGGGCAGAGACCCAGTACTTC
TRBJ2-7	TRBD2	.	TRBV12-5	CASGRDPGLAGGPVYEQYF	TGTGCTAGTGGACGGGATCCGGGACTAGCGGGAGGGCCTGTCTACGAGCAGTACTTC
TRBJ1-2	.	few	TRBV5-6	CASSWGAGSHSYGYTF	TGTGCCAGCAGCTGGGGGGCAGGGTCCCACTCCTATGGCTACACCTTC
TRBJ2-7	.	.	TRBV18	CASSSQGALYEQYF	TGTGCCAGCTCATCCCAGGGTGCCCTCTACGAGCAGTACTTC